These T cell receptor beta chains were read from a single sample in a study of cytomegalovirus exposure and HLA in healthy donors. Data came from immunoSEQ multiplex PCR; TCRdb stores just in-frame clones and leaves some out. The sample has 160,000 or so clones, 84% seen once. Sequenced: PBMCs. These receptors originate from a man aged 45 to 65 in good health and CMV-seropositive. CDR3s leave out the opening cysteine and the closing phenylalanine or tryptophan. Some rows mark clone size as missing; the rest say once, few, many or name a class of expanded clone.

size	V	J	CDR3
.	TRBV2	TRBJ1-5	ASSEHGRDQPQH
.	TRBV25-1	TRBJ2-1	ASSGGVSGSGNNEQF
.	TRBV7-2	TRBJ2-3	ASSPGLAGGPSTDTQY
.	TRBV4-1	TRBJ1-2	ASSQETGDYGYT
once	TRBV5-4	TRBJ1-1	ASSPTGQPTNTEAF
once	TRBV5-4	TRBJ2-3	ASSFSTGGYTQY
.	TRBV4-1	TRBJ2-5	ASSLAGTGDNGQY
.	TRBV10-3	TRBJ1-2	AIGQGSHGYT
.	TRBV21-1	TRBJ2-5	ASSNTGGETQY
.	TRBV4-1	TRBJ1-2	ASSQDIGTGTPYT
.	TRBV5-1	TRBJ2-1	ASSPSPRRAGALYNEQF
.	TRBV27	TRBJ2-3	ASSFSVGTASTDTQY
.	TRBV2	TRBJ2-2	ASSEEDSLLAGELF
once	TRBV10-1	TRBJ2-1	ASSDRGGAEQF
.	TRBV2	TRBJ1-1	ASSVYSGQVNTEAF
.	TRBV5-5	TRBJ1-4	ASSPDRAGEKLF
few	TRBV19	TRBJ2-1	ASSQGGHGVNEQF
.	TRBV19	TRBJ2-3	ASSIEPGLSTQY
.	TRBV7-8	TRBJ2-5	ASSPRPSLRHSRKETQY
.	TRBV6-5	TRBJ2-3	ASSYGGQGQY
once	TRBV9	TRBJ2-3	ASSERLAGGREDTQY
.	TRBV5-1	TRBJ2-7	ASSLGAGYEQY
.	TRBV29-1	TRBJ1-1	SVSEYTEAF
.	TRBV5-1	TRBJ2-3	ASSLGLQPGEY
.	TRBV7-3	TRBJ2-2	ASSLMGGAGELF
few	TRBV28	TRBJ1-2	ASRQGLAYGYT
once	TRBV6-1	TRBJ1-2	ATGTGTYYGYT
.	TRBV7-7	TRBJ2-7	ASSPQRGSYEQY
.	TRBV5-1	TRBJ2-7	ASSLWADGQGRSYEQY
.	TRBV13	TRBJ2-1	ASSPRVSGSRNEQF
.	TRBV5-4	TRBJ1-6	ASSWTGSSPLH
.	TRBV19	TRBJ2-3	ASTIGQTTDTQY
.	TRBV5-1	TRBJ2-7	ASSSSTGVESEQY
.	TRBV25-1	TRBJ1-1	ASSEGWGTGTTEAF
.	TRBV14	TRBJ2-3	ASSRWTGQTDTQY
.	TRBV7-9	TRBJ1-1	SSIALENTEAF
.	TRBV7-9	TRBJ1-2	ASSFIQAHEHGYT
.	TRBV2	TRBJ1-2	ASSEAPRPGSFYGYT
.	TRBV27	TRBJ2-1	ASSEASAYEQF
.	TRBV27	TRBJ1-6	ASSVAGRSPLH
.	TRBV4-1	TRBJ1-1	ASSTTTGSTEAF
.	TRBV11-3	TRBJ1-2	ASSTTKVGTGLNYGYT
.	TRBV7-9	TRBJ2-7	ASSITGPVFY
.	TRBV9	TRBJ2-1	ASSRTTGGASNEQF
.	TRBV5-6	TRBJ2-3	ASSLGPGTGGADTQY
.	TRBV2	TRBJ2-5	ASPPTDRGALSQETQY
.	TRBV23-1	TRBJ2-3	ASSPQSEPGQGYTSTDTQY
.	TRBV15	TRBJ1-3	ATSRDSGNTIY
once	TRBV23-1	TRBJ1-1	ASSPRVGGTEAF
.	TRBV5-1	TRBJ2-6	ASRSHSGANVLT
.	TRBV11-3	TRBJ2-2	ASSSARASGSTGELF
.	TRBV27	TRBJ2-7	ATKGGISDPGQY
.	TRBV6-6	TRBJ2-7	ASSFSQDPSYEQY
.	TRBV6-6	TRBJ2-7	ASSPPGGGFYEQY
.	TRBV9	TRBJ2-5	ASSEGKRARGQVETQY